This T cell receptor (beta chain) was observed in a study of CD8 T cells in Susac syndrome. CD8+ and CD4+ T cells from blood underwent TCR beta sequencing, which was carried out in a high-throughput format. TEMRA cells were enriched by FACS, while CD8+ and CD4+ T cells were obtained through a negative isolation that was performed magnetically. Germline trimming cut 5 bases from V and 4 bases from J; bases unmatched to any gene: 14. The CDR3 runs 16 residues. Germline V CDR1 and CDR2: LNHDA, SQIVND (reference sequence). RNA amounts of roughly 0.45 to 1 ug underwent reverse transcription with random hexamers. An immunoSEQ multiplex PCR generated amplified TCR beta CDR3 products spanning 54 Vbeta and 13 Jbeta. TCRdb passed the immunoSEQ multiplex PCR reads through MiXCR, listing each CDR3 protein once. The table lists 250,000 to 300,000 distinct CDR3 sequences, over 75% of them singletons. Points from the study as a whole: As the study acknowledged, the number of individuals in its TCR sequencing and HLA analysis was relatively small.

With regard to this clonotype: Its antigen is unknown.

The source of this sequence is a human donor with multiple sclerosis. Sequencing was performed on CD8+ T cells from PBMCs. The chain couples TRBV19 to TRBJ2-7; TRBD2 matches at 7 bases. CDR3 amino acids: CASSQSGAVTPYEQYF. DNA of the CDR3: TGTGCCAGTAGTCAGAGCGGGGCAGTGACCCCGTACGAGCAGTACTTC. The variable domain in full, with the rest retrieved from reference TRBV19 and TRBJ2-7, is DGGITQSPKYLFRKEGQNVTLSCEQNLNHDAMYWYRQDPGQGLRLIYYSQIVNDFQKGDIAEGYSVSREKKESFPLTVTSAQKNPTAFYLCASSQSGAVTPYEQYFGPGTRLTVT.